The 21 T cell receptor beta chains given below trace back to one sample, sequenced in a study of OX40 agonist ivuxolimab in advanced cancers. Profiling relied on immunoSEQ multiplex PCR, and the TCRdb table lists in-frame clones only, not all of them. The sample carries about 63,000 clones, 85% to 90% recorded once. Sequencing was performed on CD4+ or CD8+ T cells sorted from blood, taken in a trial of the OX40 agonist ivuxolimab. The receptors originated from an adult with an advanced solid tumor such as melanoma, head and neck, liver or kidney cancer.

The chain recombines TRBV7-9 with TRBJ1-1; 9 positions agree with TRBD1. The CDR3 is 13 residues long. V gave up 1 base and J gave up 12 bases; unmatched junction bases: 6. Germline CDR1 is SEHNR and CDR2 is FQNEAQ (reference sequence). The CDR3: CASSLGTGDVTFF. The DNA for the CDR3 is TGTGCCAGCAGCTTAGGGACAGGGGATGTAACTTTCTTT.

This clone was recorded once. This rearrangement joins TRBV9 to TRBJ1-1; no clear D gene. Trimming cost V 5 bases and J 5 bases, with 10 bases left between them. Germline values: CDR1 SGDLS, CDR2 YYNGEE. This CDR3 is built from 12 residues. The CDR3 reads CASSEWGTEAFF. In DNA form, the CDR3 reads TGTGCCAGCAGTGAGTGGGGAACTGAAGCTTTCTTT.

This chain uses TRBV11-2 with TRBJ2-7; D may be TRBD2 (6 bases). CDR1 and CDR2 from the germline V gene are SGHAT and FQNNGV. The CDR3 is made up of 15 amino acids. The ends were cut back, 1 base at V and 3 bases at J, with 13 bases in the middle. The CDR3 sequence is CASSLVGRENYEQYF. The DNA of the CDR3 is TGTGCCAGCAGCTTAGTCGGTCGGGAGAACTACGAGCAGTACTTC.

This clone came up a few times. The sample carries other DNA sequences with the same CDR3. This chain links TRBV19 with TRBJ2-1; no clear D. CDR1 is LNHDA, CDR2 SQIVND, per germline (reference sequence). The V gene lost 5 bases and the J gene lost 4 bases, with 6 bases spanning the gap. There are 12 residues in the CDR3. CDR3 sequence reads: CASSLQYNEQFF. CDR3 DNA: TGTGCCAGTAGTCTTCAGTACAATGAGCAGTTCTTC.

The chain employs TRBV7-8 and TRBJ1-5, with no clear D. V was shortened by 2 bases and J by 0 bases, with 5 bases between the two germline ends. Germline V gene lookup returns CDR1 SGHVS and CDR2 FQNEAQ. CDR3 length: 14 amino acids. The CDR3 region is CASSLFDSNQPQHF. CDR3 nucleotide sequence: TGTGCCAGCAGCTTATTCGATAGCAATCAGCCCCAGCATTTT.

This sequence joins TRBV11-2 and TRBJ1-1; no reliable D call. V was pared by 0 bases and J by 0 bases, with 8 bases between. The CDR3 is 15 amino acids. Germline lookup yields CDR1 SGHAT and CDR2 FQNNGV. This CDR3 is CASSLDARMNTEAFF. The CDR3, as DNA: TGTGCCAGCAGCTTAGATGCCCGCATGAACACTGAAGCTTTCTTT.

The chain combines TRBV27 with TRBJ1-5, with D perhaps TRBD1 (5 bases). This CDR3 is 13 amino acids long. V was trimmed by 10 bases and J by 5 bases, leaving 15 bases between them. Germline assignment: CDR1 MNHEY and CDR2 SMNVEV (reference sequence). The CDR3 sequence is CAIGRGGDQPQHF. The CDR3 bases are TGTGCCATCGGTAGGGGTGGTGATCAGCCCCAGCATTTT.

The chain is built from TRBV6-1 and TRBJ2-7, with TRBD2 identical over 7 bases. V lost 5 bases, J lost 4 bases, and 2 bases stayed unmatched. The CDR3 covers 12 residues. Germline V gives CDR1 MNHNS, CDR2 SASEGT. The CDR3 sequence: CASSQGGYEQYF. For the CDR3, the DNA is TGTGCCAGCAGTCAGGGAGGGTACGAGCAGTACTTC.

The J gene is TRBJ2-5, the V gene TRBV2; TRBD2 is a possible D gene (5 bases). Germline assignment: CDR1 SNHLY and CDR2 FYNNEI. The germline V and J ends were trimmed by 6 bases and 2 bases, with 19 bases remaining between them. CDR3 size: 16 residues. The CDR3 sequence: CASRDGVGVRQETQYF. In nucleotides, the CDR3 is TGTGCCAGCAGGGACGGGGTCGGGGTGAGACAAGAGACCCAGTACTTC.

The chain couples TRBV2 to TRBJ2-7; the match to TRBD1 covers 8 bases. The CDR3 has 12 amino acids. The V and J ends lost 6 bases and 2 bases, in that order; junction bases with no gene match: 0. The germline gives CDR1 SNHLY, CDR2 FYNNEI. The CDR3 protein is CASRQGAYEQYF. CDR3 bases: TGTGCCAGCAGACAGGGGGCCTACGAGCAGTACTTC.

This clone came up a few times. This CDR3 is also generated by other DNA sequences in the sample. The V gene is TRBV7-9, the J gene TRBJ2-7; D remains ambiguous. V was cut by 5 bases and J by 0 bases, with 8 bases left in between. This CDR3 contains 13 residues. Germline values: CDR1 SEHNR, CDR2 FQNEAQ (reference sequence). As DNA, the CDR3 is TGTGCCAGCAGCCTTCCGGGCTCCTACGAGCAGTACTTC. Residues: CASSLPGSYEQYF.

V usage is TRBV4-1 and J usage is TRBJ2-3; D is possibly TRBD1 (5 bases). The germline gives CDR1 MGHRA, CDR2 YSYEKL. V was clipped by 1 base and J by 5 bases, with 10 bases between them. The CDR3 totals 14 residues. This CDR3 is CASSQVKTVDTQYF. The DNA of the CDR3 is TGCGCCAGCAGCCAAGTTAAGACAGTAGATACGCAGTATTTT.

The chain joins TRBV28 to TRBJ1-4; 8 nucleotides match TRBD1. There are 15 residues in the CDR3. Germline lookup yields CDR1 MDHEN and CDR2 SYDVKM. The V gene end was trimmed by 7 bases and the J gene end by 8 bases; junction bases not matched to a gene: 12. The CDR3 DNA reads TGTGCCAGCAAGTCCCGGGACAGGTTCGGCGAAAAACTGTTTTTT. It translates to CASKSRDRFGEKLFF. The variable domain in full, with the rest retrieved from reference TRBV28 and TRBJ1-4, is DVKVTQSSRYLVKRTGEKVFLECVQDMDHENMFWYRQDPGLGLRLIYFSYDVKMKEKGDIPEGYSVSREKKERFSLILESASTNQTSMYLCASKSRDRFGEKLFFGSGTQLSVL.

This chain joins TRBV9 and TRBJ2-1; TRBD2 matches 9 bases. Germline V gene lookup returns CDR1 SGDLS and CDR2 YYNGEE. This CDR3 is 17 amino acids long. Trimming cost V 2 bases and J 0 bases; bases outside gene matches: 6. The chain's CDR3 is CASSVGSSGDSYNEQFF. The CDR3, as DNA: TGTGCCAGCAGCGTCGGGTCTAGCGGGGACTCCTACAATGAGCAGTTCTTC. The full variable domain, rest sourced from reference TRBV9 and TRBJ2-1, is DSGVTQTPKHLITATGQRVTLRCSPRSGDLSVYWYQQSLDQGLQFLIQYYNGEERAKGNILERFSAQQFPDLHSELNLSSLELGDSALYFCASSVGSSGDSYNEQFFGPGTRLTVL.

J is TRBJ2-7 and V is TRBV29-1; 7 bases are shared with TRBD1. The length of the CDR3 is 13 residues. Germline V CDR1 and CDR2: SQVTM, ANQGSEA. Losses at the gene ends were 3 bases for V and 2 bases for J; bases not matched to a gene: 4. The chain's CDR3 is CSVEQGQPYEQYF. The CDR3 DNA reads as TGCAGCGTTGAGCAGGGACAGCCCTACGAGCAGTACTTC.

The chain couples TRBV19 to TRBJ1-6, with TRBD1 as a possible D gene (5 bases). Per germline, CDR1 LNHDA and CDR2 SQIVND (reference sequence). This CDR3 contains 16 residues. Trimming shortened V by 3 bases and J by 0 bases, and 9 bases separated the two germline ends. CDR3 loop: CASSIDRSSYNSPLHF. The CDR3 DNA follows: TGTGCCAGTAGTATCGACAGAAGCTCCTATAATTCACCCCTCCACTTT.

The chain couples TRBV19 to TRBJ1-2, with a tentative D call TRBD1 (6 bases). Trimming shortened V by 7 bases and J by 6 bases, and 15 bases separated the two germline ends. CDR1 is LNHDA, CDR2 SQIVND, per germline (reference sequence). The CDR3 totals 13 residues. The CDR3 reads CASNWGTTDGYTF. The CDR3 DNA reads as TGTGCCAGTAATTGGGGGACAACCGATGGCTACACCTTC.

The chain has TRBV6-6 and TRBJ2-3; 7 bases agree with TRBD2. The trim removed 3 bases at V and 6 bases at J, leaving 3 bases unmatched. This CDR3 is built from 13 residues. Germline CDR1 is MNHNY and CDR2 is SVGAGI (reference sequence). CDR3 residues: CASSYASGDTQYF. DNA for the CDR3: TGTGCCAGCAGTTATGCTAGCGGCGATACGCAGTATTTT.

This clone was seen a few times. The CDR3 nucleotides read TGTGCCAGCAGTTTACAGGGGTACAATCAGCCCCAGCATTTT. It specifies CASSLQGYNQPQHF. The V gene is TRBV27, the J gene TRBJ1-5, with D possibly being TRBD1 (6 bases). With 2 bases removed from V and 3 bases from J, the gap between germline ends came to 8 bases. CDR1 and CDR2 (germline): MNHEY, SMNVEV (reference sequence). The CDR3 runs to 14 residues.

The CDR3, as DNA: TGCAGCGTGGATGGGACAGGCAGGATCCCCTACGAGCAGTACTTC. Its protein product is CSVDGTGRIPYEQYF. V is TRBV29-1 and J is TRBJ2-7; 8 bases align to TRBD1. Per the germline V gene, CDR1 is SQVTM and CDR2 is ANQGSEA. This CDR3 is built from 15 residues. V dropped 6 bases and J dropped 2; count of bases not matched to a gene: 12.

J is TRBJ2-2 and V is TRBV27; D call uncertain. V was trimmed by 3 bases and J by 2 bases, leaving 4 bases between them. The CDR3 covers 13 residues. The V gene's germline CDR1 is MNHEY and CDR2 SMNVEV (reference sequence). The CDR3 is CASSFTNTGELFF. CDR3 sequence (DNA): TGTGCCAGCAGTTTTACAAACACCGGGGAGCTGTTTTTT.